This section outlines one TCR beta chain sequence together with its context. Its antigen is still unknown. The junction had 3 bases not matched to a gene; V was cut back by 0 bases and J by 2 bases. There are 16 residues in the CDR3. CDR1 and CDR2 (germline): ENHRY, SYGVKD. This specimen belongs to a study of beta chain features in type 1 diabetes. Study-wide background: The number of sorted cells examined across all samples was some 100 million. General study results and limits: Significant though moderate, a shortening of TCRB CDR3s appeared in all four CD4+ subsets of Type 1 diabetes patients. For cells with high TCR expression, cDNA sequencing could yield over-representation.

Sorted CD4+ subsets: naive, central memory, regulatory, stem cell-like memory (CD45RO/CCR7/CD25/CD127/CD95/CD27 panel). Expressed TCRB transcripts were sequenced, since all the RNA that had been isolated was reverse transcribed. Measured with immunoSEQ multiplex PCR; TCRdb has only the in-frame clones, and not every one. The table shows 300,000 to 400,000 clones, with roughly 8% occurring only once. The gene calls are TRBV10-3 and TRBJ2-3; 9 bases fit TRBD2. Specimen: central memory CD4+ T cells from blood. The TCR originated in a woman under 30 in good health. The CDR3 region is CAISESSGSPTDTQYF. The CDR3 DNA reads as TGTGCCATCAGTGAGTCTAGCGGGAGCCCCACAGATACGCAGTATTTT.